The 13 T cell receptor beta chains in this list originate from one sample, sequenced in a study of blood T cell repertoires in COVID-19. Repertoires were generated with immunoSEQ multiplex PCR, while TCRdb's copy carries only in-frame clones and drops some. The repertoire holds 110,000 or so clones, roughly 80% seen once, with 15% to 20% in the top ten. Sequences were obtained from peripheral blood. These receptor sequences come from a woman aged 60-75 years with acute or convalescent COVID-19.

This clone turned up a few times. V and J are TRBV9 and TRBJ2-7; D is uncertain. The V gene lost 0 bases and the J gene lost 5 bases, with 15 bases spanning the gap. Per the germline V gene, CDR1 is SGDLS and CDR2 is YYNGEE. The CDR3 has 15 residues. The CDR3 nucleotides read TGTGCCAGCAGCGTAGAGAATACTCGGGTGGACGAGCAGTACTTC. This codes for CASSVENTRVDEQYF.

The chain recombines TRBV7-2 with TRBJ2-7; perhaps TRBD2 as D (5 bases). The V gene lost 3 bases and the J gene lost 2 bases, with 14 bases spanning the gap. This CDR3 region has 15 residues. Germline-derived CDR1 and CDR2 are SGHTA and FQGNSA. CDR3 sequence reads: CASSLVRTGPYEQYF. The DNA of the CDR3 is TGTGCCAGCAGCTTGGTACGGACTGGCCCCTACGAGCAGTACTTC.

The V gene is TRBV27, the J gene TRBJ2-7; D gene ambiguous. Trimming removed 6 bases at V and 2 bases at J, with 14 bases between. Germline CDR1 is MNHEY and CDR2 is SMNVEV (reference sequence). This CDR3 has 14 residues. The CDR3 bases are TGTGCCAGCAGCCCCCTGGCGACACCCTACGAGCAGTACTTC. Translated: CASSPLATPYEQYF.

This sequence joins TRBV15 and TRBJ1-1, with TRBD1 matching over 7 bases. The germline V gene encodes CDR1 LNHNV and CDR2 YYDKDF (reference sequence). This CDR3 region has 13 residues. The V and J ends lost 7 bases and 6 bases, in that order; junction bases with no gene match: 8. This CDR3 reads CATKKGQSPEAFF. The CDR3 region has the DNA TGTGCCACCAAGAAGGGACAGTCCCCTGAAGCTTTCTTT.

CDR3 in amino acids: CASSLAETGAYSPLHF. In nucleotides, the CDR3 is TGTGCCAGCAGCTTAGCGGAGACGGGAGCCTATTCACCCCTCCACTTT. V is TRBV7-2 and J is TRBJ1-6; D gene uncertain. Trimming took 0 bases from V and 8 from J, leaving 14 bases between them. This CDR3 is built from 16 residues. Per germline, CDR1 SGHTA and CDR2 FQGNSA.

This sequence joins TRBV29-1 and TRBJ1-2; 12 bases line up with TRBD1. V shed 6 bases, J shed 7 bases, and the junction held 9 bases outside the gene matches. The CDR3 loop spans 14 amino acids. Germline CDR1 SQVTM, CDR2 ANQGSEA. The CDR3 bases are TGCAGCGTCCCCGGGACAGGGGGCGTCAGTGGCTACACCTTC. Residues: CSVPGTGGVSGYTF. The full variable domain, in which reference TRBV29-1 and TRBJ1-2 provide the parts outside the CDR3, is SAVISQKPSRDICQRGTSLTIQCQVDSQVTMMFWYRQQPGQSLTLIATANQGSEATYESGFVIDKFPISRPNLTFSTLTVSNMSPEDSSIYLCSVPGTGGVSGYTFGSGTRLTVV.

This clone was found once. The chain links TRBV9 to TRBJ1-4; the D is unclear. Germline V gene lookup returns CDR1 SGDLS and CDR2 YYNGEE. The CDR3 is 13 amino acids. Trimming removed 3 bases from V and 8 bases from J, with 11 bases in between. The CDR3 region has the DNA TGTGCCAGCAGCGGTCCGGGTGGGGAAAAACTGTTTTTT. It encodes CASSGPGGEKLFF. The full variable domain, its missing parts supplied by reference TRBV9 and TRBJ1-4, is DSGVTQTPKHLITATGQRVTLRCSPRSGDLSVYWYQQSLDQGLQFLIQYYNGEERAKGNILERFSAQQFPDLHSELNLSSLELGDSALYFCASSGPGGEKLFFGSGTQLSVL.

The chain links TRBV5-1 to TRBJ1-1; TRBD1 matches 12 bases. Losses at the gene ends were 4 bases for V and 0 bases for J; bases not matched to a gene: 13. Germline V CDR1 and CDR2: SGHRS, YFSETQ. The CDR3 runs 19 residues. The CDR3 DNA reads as TGCGCCAGCAGCCCCGGAAGGGACAGGGGGCGCGGGATGAACACTGAAGCTTTCTTT. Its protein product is CASSPGRDRGRGMNTEAFF.

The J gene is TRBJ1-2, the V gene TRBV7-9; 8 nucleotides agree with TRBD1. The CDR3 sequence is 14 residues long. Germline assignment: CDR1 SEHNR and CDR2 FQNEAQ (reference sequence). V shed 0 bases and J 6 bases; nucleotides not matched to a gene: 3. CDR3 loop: CASSLASDRDGYTF. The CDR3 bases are TGTGCCAGCAGCTTAGCCTCGGACAGGGATGGCTACACCTTC.

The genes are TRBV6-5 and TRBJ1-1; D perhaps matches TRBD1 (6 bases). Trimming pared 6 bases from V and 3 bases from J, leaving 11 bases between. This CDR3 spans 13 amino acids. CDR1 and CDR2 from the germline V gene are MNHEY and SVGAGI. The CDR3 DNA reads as TGTGCCAGCAGCAAACACAGGGACACTGAAGCTTTCTTT. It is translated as CASSKHRDTEAFF.

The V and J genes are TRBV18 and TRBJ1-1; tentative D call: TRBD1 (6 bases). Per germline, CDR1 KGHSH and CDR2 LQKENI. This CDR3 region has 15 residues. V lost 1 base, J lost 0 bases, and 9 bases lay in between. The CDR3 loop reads CASSPLDSMNTEAFF. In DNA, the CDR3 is TGTGCCAGCTCACCACTGGACAGTATGAACACTGAAGCTTTCTTT.

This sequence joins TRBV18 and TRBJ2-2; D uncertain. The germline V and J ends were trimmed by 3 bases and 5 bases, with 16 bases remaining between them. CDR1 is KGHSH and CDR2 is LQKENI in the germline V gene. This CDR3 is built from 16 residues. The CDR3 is CASSPTLVEYTGELFF. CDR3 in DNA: TGTGCCAGCTCACCTACCCTAGTAGAATATACCGGGGAGCTGTTTTTT.

CDR3 sequence: CASSIPSTGGQSPLHF. CDR3 DNA: TGTGCCAGTAGTATCCCCTCGACAGGGGGCCAGTCACCCCTCCACTTT. V gene TRBV19 combines with J gene TRBJ1-6, with 10 bases identical to TRBD1. V trimming: 3 bases; J trimming: 10 bases; junction bases outside the gene matches: 9. The CDR3 length is 16 residues. Per the germline V gene, CDR1 is LNHDA and CDR2 is SQIVND (reference sequence). The variable domain in full, completed from reference TRBV19 and TRBJ1-6, reads DGGITQSPKYLFRKEGQNVTLSCEQNLNHDAMYWYRQDPGQGLRLIYYSQIVNDFQKGDIAEGYSVSREKKESFPLTVTSAQKNPTAFYLCASSIPSTGGQSPLHFGNGTRLTVT.